The source of this TCR beta chain is a study of T cells after yellow fever vaccination. The study's findings and limits: From the bulk population, abundant clonotypes could contaminate and appear within FACS-sorted repertoires.

UMIs were added to TCR cDNA along with a universal primer site when it was made by 5'RACE template switching. One entry per CDR3 protein, called by TCRdb with MiXCR from the 5' RACE reads. The profile shows about 230,000 distinct CDR3 sequences, roughly 6.2% of them singletons. This clonotype was recorded many times. The antigen is not known. Material: CD4+ T cells sorted from PBMCs, obtained on the day of the yellow fever booster vaccination. This receptor was taken from a man younger than 40 who received the YFV17D yellow fever vaccine.

CDR3 loop: CASSSTGTGFEQFF. The CDR3 DNA is TGTGCCAGCAGCTCCACCGGGACAGGGTTTGAGCAGTTCTTC. This rearrangement joins TRBV11-2 to TRBJ2-1; 9 nucleotides match TRBD1. The germline V gene encodes CDR1 SGHAT and CDR2 FQNNGV. The CDR3 covers 14 residues. Losses at the gene ends were 4 bases for V and 9 bases for J; bases not matched to a gene: 7.